The 25 T cell receptor beta chains reported below all come from one sample, sequenced in a study of cytomegalovirus exposure and HLA in healthy donors. The PCR used 60 Vbeta and 13 Jbeta primers. Measured with immunoSEQ multiplex PCR; TCRdb has only the in-frame clones, and not every one. In the table there are roughly 73,000 clones, 65% to 85% of which are singletons. Sequenced: PBMCs. The receptors derive from a woman between 45 and 60 years old in good health and CMV-seronegative.

This clone was counted only a few times. An end of the junction differs from the germline gene, which may be a read error. The DNA for the CDR3 is TGTGCCAGCAGCTTAGGGTGGGGGACAGAGTGCATCTTT. Its protein is CASSLGWGTECIF. The chain has TRBV11-2 and TRBJ1-1, with TRBD1 matching over 7 bases. The V gene's germline CDR1 is SGHAT and CDR2 FQNNGV. CDR3 length: 13 amino acids. Based on the CDR3 plus reference TRBV11-2 and TRBJ1-1, the full variable domain is EAGVAQSPRYKIIEKRQSVAFWCNPISGHATLYWYQQILGQGPKLLIQFQNNGVVDDSQLPKDRFSAERLKGVDSTLKIQPAKLEDSAVYLCASSLGWGTECIFGQGTRLTVV.

The chain employs TRBV5-4 and TRBJ2-3, with TRBD2 matching 11 bases. Trimming at V came to 4 bases and at J to 2 bases, leaving 6 bases not matched to a gene. Germline loops: CDR1 SGHNT, CDR2 YYREEE (reference sequence). CDR3 size: 16 residues. CDR3 protein: CASSTRLAGTTDTQYF. CDR3 sequence (DNA): TGTGCCAGCAGCACTCGACTAGCGGGAACCACAGATACGCAGTATTTT.

The chain uses TRBV15 and TRBJ2-7; D gene ambiguous. Germline CDR1 and CDR2: LNHNV and YYDKDF (reference sequence). CDR3 size: 13 residues. V was shortened by 5 bases and J by 0 bases, with 8 bases between the two germline ends. The CDR3 DNA is TGTGCCACCAGCTCTCACAGCTCCTACGAGCAGTACTTC. Translated: CATSSHSSYEQYF.

A note on this clone: The sample carries other DNA sequences with the same CDR3. The chain combines TRBV30 with TRBJ2-5; the match to TRBD2 covers 12 bases. The germline CDR1 and CDR2 sequences are GTSNPN and SVGIG (reference sequence). Trimming removed 4 bases from V and 1 base from J; junction bases left unmatched: 4. The CDR3 extends over 15 amino acids. CDR3 loop: CAWTSGGVIQETQYF. The CDR3 coding sequence is TGTGCCTGGACTAGCGGGGGGGTAATCCAAGAGACCCAGTACTTC.

The chain is built from TRBV4-2 and TRBJ2-3; 7 bases map to TRBD1. CDR3 length: 15 residues. Trimming at V came to 3 bases and at J to 0 bases, leaving 3 bases not matched to a gene. Germline CDR1 reads LGHNA; CDR2 reads YNFKEQ. For the CDR3, the DNA is TGTGCCAGCAGCCACCCGACAGGGAGCACAGATACGCAGTATTTT. Translated: CASSHPTGSTDTQYF.

This chain links TRBV19 with TRBJ2-6; D is undetermined. Trimming removed 6 bases at V and 1 base at J, with 7 bases between. Looked up from germline, CDR1 is LNHDA and CDR2 is SQIVND (reference sequence). The CDR3 is 14 residues long. CDR3 DNA sequence: TGTGCCAGTAGGGCTCCGTCTGGGGCCAACGTCCTGACTTTC. It encodes CASRAPSGANVLTF.

The genes are TRBV10-3 and TRBJ1-5; D might be TRBD1 (5 bases). This CDR3 has 14 residues. V lost 7 bases to trimming and J lost 5 bases, with 15 bases between them. In germline, CDR1 is ENHRY, CDR2 SYGVKD. CDR3 in DNA: TGTGCCATCAAACCCCAGGGTGGGGATCAGCCCCAGCATTTT. This encodes CAIKPQGGDQPQHF.

The chain uses TRBV18 and TRBJ1-2, with TRBD1 matching 9 bases. The CDR3 has 15 residues. Germline lookup yields CDR1 KGHSH and CDR2 LQKENI. V shed 3 bases, J shed 3 bases, and the junction held 5 bases outside the gene matches. The CDR3 spells CASSPGTGSYYGYTF. The DNA of the CDR3 is TGTGCCAGCTCACCCGGGACAGGGAGTTACTATGGCTACACCTTC.

The genes are TRBV7-8 and TRBJ2-5; D uncertain. This CDR3 is 12 amino acids long. V lost 4 bases, J lost 6 bases, and 9 bases lay in between. Germline V gene sequence: CDR1 SGHVS, CDR2 FQNEAQ. Written as DNA, the CDR3 is TGTGCCAGCAGCTACTCCGAGAAGACCCAGTACTTC. It encodes CASSYSEKTQYF.

The gene calls are TRBV2 and TRBJ1-4, with D uncertain. Germline V CDR1 and CDR2: SNHLY, FYNNEI. Trimming took off 8 bases at V and 5 bases at J, with 12 bases between the two ends. This CDR3 is 13 amino acids long. Here the CDR3 reads CASSNQLNEKLFF. CDR3 DNA: TGTGCCAGCTCCAATCAACTCAATGAAAAACTGTTTTTT. Full variable domain (rest looked up from reference TRBV2 and TRBJ1-4): EPEVTQTPSHQVTQMGQEVILRCVPISNHLYFYWYRQILGQKVEFLVSFYNNEISEKSEIFDDQFSVERPDGSNFTLKIRSTKLEDSAMYFCASSNQLNEKLFFGSGTQLSVL.

The V and J genes are TRBV5-4 and TRBJ2-1, with TRBD1 as a possible D gene (5 bases). Trimming removed 0 bases from V and 9 bases from J, with 19 bases in between. The CDR3 totals 16 residues. Germline values: CDR1 SGHNT, CDR2 YYREEE (reference sequence). CDR3 DNA: TGTGCCAGCAGCTTGGAAATAGCCCAAAAGGGGCTTGAGCAGTTCTTC. It translates to CASSLEIAQKGLEQFF.

V and J are TRBV7-6 and TRBJ2-7; TRBD1 matches 11 bases. CDR3 size: 14 residues. Trimming took 4 bases from V and 4 from J; bases not matched to a gene: 3. The germline V gene encodes CDR1 SGHVS and CDR2 FNYEAQ. The CDR3 bases are TGTGCCAGCAGCTCCGGACAGGGGGCGTACGAGCAGTACTTC. Protein: CASSSGQGAYEQYF.

The chain joins TRBV7-8 to TRBJ2-2; D uncertain. The germline gives CDR1 SGHVS, CDR2 FQNEAQ. V was pared by 2 bases and J by 9 bases, with 4 bases between. The CDR3 spans 11 residues. CDR3 loop: CASSLSWELFF. CDR3 in DNA: TGTGCCAGCAGCTTATCATGGGAGCTGTTTTTT.

In its sample, this clone was seen once. This sequence joins TRBV29-1 and TRBJ2-7, with D possibly matching TRBD1 (6 bases). The CDR3 loop spans 13 amino acids. V lost 0 bases and J lost 9, with 15 bases in between. Looked up from germline, CDR1 is SQVTM and CDR2 is ANQGSEA. CDR3 protein: CSVEESPPGAQYF. CDR3 bases: TGCAGCGTTGAAGAGTCTCCCCCAGGGGCGCAGTACTTC.

The rearrangement uses TRBV27 and TRBJ1-5; possible D gene TRBD1, 6 bases. This CDR3 spans 13 amino acids. V was shortened by 3 bases and J by 6 bases, with 9 bases between the two germline ends. Germline loops: CDR1 MNHEY, CDR2 SMNVEV (reference sequence). The CDR3 reads CASSFQGIQPQHF. CDR3 in DNA: TGTGCCAGCAGTTTCCAGGGGATTCAGCCCCAGCATTTT.

The chain links TRBV5-1 to TRBJ2-5, with TRBD2 matching 7 bases. CDR1 is SGHRS and CDR2 is YFSETQ in the germline V gene. J lost 5 bases, V lost 1 base, and 5 bases had no gene match. This CDR3 has 14 amino acids. The CDR3 bases are TGCGCCAGCAGCTTGAAAGATAGCGGGGAGACCCAGTACTTC. The encoded protein is CASSLKDSGETQYF.

The genes are TRBV23-1 and TRBJ1-5; maybe TRBD1 (5 bases). TRBV23-1 falls under the ORF class, with uncertain function. The CDR3 contains 14 residues. Trimming cost V 3 bases and J 1 base, with 7 bases left between them. The CDR3 region is CASSHTGSNQPQHF. CDR3 nucleotides: TGCGCCAGCAGTCATACAGGAAGCAATCAGCCCCAGCATTTT.

For this clone: Other DNA variants within this sample encode the same CDR3. J is TRBJ1-4 and V is TRBV25-1; 9 bases line up with TRBD1. From germline, CDR1 is MGHDK and CDR2 SYGVNS. The V and J ends lost 3 bases and 8 bases, in that order; junction bases with no gene match: 7. This CDR3 comprises 15 residues. CDR3 DNA: TGTGCCAGCAGTGAGTCGGGACAGGGAGGGGAAAAACTGTTTTTT. It translates to CASSESGQGGEKLFF.

V usage is TRBV5-1 and J usage is TRBJ1-2; 8 bases map to TRBD1. Germline assignment: CDR1 SGHRS and CDR2 YFSETQ. The trim removed 4 bases at V and 8 bases at J, leaving 7 bases unmatched. This CDR3 has 13 residues. The CDR3, as DNA: TGCGCCAGCAGCACGACAGGGGAGGCGGGCTACACCTTC. Translating gives CASSTTGEAGYTF.

The chain links TRBV5-6 to TRBJ2-7; 7 nucleotides match TRBD2. The V and J ends lost 3 bases and 0 bases, in that order; junction bases with no gene match: 9. The length of the CDR3 is 16 residues. Germline assignment: CDR1 SGHDT and CDR2 YYEEEE. This CDR3 is CASSWTLSGNSYEQYV. Here the CDR3 DNA reads TGTGCCAGCAGCTGGACACTGAGCGGGAACTCCTACGAGCAGTACGTC.

CDR3 DNA sequence: TGTGCCAGCGAATCTTCTAGCGGTACCTCCTACAATGAGCAGTTCTTC. Translation: CASESSSGTSYNEQFF. The gene calls are TRBV13 and TRBJ2-1; 7 nucleotides align to TRBD2. After removal of 8 bases from V and 0 bases from J, the junction contained 10 bases not matched to a gene. The V gene's germline CDR1 is PRHDT and CDR2 FYEKMQ (reference sequence). This CDR3 region has 16 residues.

The chain recombines TRBV4-2 with TRBJ2-7; TRBD1 agrees at 11 bases. The CDR3 is made up of 14 amino acids. Germline loops: CDR1 LGHNA, CDR2 YNFKEQ. The V segment lost 6 bases and the J segment 5 bases; nucleotides outside the gene matches: 6. CDR3 coding DNA: TGTGCCAGCAGTCCTGGGACAGGGGGTGACGAGCAGTACTTC. As protein: CASSPGTGGDEQYF.

CDR3 amino acids: CASSFQGRANTEAFF. CDR3 nucleotide sequence: TGTGCCAGCAGCTTCCAGGGTAGGGCCAACACTGAAGCTTTCTTT. The chain recombines TRBV7-9 with TRBJ1-1; D is possibly TRBD1 (5 bases). Germline V gene sequence: CDR1 SEHNR, CDR2 FQNEAQ (reference sequence). V gave up 3 bases and J gave up 2 bases, with 13 bases separating them. The CDR3 loop spans 15 amino acids. The complete variable domain, with remaining parts taken from reference TRBV7-9 and TRBJ1-1, reads DTGVSQNPRHKITKRGQNVTFRCDPISEHNRLYWYRQTLGQGPEFLTYFQNEAQLEKSRLLSDRFSAERPKGSFSTLEIQRTEQGDSAMYLCASSFQGRANTEAFFGQGTRLTVV.

This clone is termed medium-sized. The chain joins TRBV4-2 to TRBJ2-7, with D perhaps matching TRBD2 (7 bases). Germline CDR1 LGHNA, CDR2 YNFKEQ. V gave up 4 bases and J gave up 7 bases, with 20 bases separating them. CDR3 length: 15 amino acids. CDR3 loop: CASSPDLAGAGEQYF. CDR3 coding DNA: TGTGCCAGCAGCCCCGATCTGGCGGGGGCAGGAGAGCAGTACTTC.

The chain carries TRBV6-1 and TRBJ1-1, with a tentative D call TRBD1 (5 bases). This CDR3 spans 12 amino acids. CDR1 and CDR2 (germline): MNHNS, SASEGT. V lost 6 bases and J lost 2, with 7 bases in between. CDR3 nucleotide sequence: TGTGCCAGCAGGGGGGGTAACACTGAAGCTTTCTTT. Protein: CASRGGNTEAFF.